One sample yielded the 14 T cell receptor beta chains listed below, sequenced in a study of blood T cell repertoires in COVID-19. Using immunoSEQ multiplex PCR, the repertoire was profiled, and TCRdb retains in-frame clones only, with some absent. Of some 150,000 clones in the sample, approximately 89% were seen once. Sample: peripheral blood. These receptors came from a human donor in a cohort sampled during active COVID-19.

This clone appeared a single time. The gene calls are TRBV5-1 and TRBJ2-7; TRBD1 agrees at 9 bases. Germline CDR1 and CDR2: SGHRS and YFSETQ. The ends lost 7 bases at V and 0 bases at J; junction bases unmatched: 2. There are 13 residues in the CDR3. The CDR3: CASGTGSSYEQYF. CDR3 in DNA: TGCGCCAGCGGGACAGGGAGCTCCTACGAGCAGTACTTC.

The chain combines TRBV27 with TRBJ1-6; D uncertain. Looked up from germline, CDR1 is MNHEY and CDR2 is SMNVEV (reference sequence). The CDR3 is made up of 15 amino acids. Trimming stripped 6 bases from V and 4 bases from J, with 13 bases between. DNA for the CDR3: TGTGCCAGCAGGCAAACACAGATTTATAATTCACCCCTCCACTTT. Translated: CASRQTQIYNSPLHF.

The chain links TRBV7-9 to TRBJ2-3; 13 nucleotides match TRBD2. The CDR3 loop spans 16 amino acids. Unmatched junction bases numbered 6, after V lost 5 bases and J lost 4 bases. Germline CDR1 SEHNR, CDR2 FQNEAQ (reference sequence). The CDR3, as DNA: TGTGCCAGCAGCACGGGACTAGCGGGGAGTGCAGATACGCAGTATTTT. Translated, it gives CASSTGLAGSADTQYF.

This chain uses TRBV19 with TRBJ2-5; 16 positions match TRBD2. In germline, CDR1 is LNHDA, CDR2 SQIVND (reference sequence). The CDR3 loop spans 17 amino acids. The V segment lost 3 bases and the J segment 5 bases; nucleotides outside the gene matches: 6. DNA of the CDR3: TGTGCCAGTAGTATCCGGGGACTAGCGGGGGGGGCGGAGACCCAGTACTTC. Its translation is CASSIRGLAGGAETQYF.

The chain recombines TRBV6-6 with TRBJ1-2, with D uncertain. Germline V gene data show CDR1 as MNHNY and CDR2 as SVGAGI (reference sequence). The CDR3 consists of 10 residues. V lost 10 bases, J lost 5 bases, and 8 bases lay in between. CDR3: CATGIYGYTF. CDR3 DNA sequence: TGTGCCACGGGTATTTATGGCTACACCTTC.

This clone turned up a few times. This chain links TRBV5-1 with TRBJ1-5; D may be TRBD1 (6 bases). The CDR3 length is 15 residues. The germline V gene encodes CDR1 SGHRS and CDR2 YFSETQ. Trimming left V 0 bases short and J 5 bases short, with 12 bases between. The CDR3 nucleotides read TGCGCCAGCAGCTTGGCCCCAGGGGCGCATCAGCCCCAGCATTTT. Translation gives CASSLAPGAHQPQHF.

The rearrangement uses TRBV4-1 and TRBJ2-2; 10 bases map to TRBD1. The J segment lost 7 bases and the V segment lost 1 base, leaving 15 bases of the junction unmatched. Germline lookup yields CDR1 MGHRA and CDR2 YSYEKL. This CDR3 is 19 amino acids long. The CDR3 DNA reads TGCGCCAGCAGCCAAGGGGGGACAGGGGCTTCCCGGTCGAGCGGGGAGCTGTTTTTT. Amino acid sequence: CASSQGGTGASRSSGELFF.

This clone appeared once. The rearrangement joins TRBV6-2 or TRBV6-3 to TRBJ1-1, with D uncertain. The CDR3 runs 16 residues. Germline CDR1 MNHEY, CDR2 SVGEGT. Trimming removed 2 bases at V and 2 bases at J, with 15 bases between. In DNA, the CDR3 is TGTGCCAGCAGTTACGTAAGGGCGGGAAAAAACACTGAAGCTTTCTTT. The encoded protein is CASSYVRAGKNTEAFF.

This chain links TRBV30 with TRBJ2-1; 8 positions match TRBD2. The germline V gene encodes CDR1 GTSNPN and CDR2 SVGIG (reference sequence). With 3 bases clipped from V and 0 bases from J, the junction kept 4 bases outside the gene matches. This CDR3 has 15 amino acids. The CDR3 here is CAWSPLAGSYNEQFF. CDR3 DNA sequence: TGTGCCTGGAGCCCTCTAGCGGGCTCCTACAATGAGCAGTTCTTC.

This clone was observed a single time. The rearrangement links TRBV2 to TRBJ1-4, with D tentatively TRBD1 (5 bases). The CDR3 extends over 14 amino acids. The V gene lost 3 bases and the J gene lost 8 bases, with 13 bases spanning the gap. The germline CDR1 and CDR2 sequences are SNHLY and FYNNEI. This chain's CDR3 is CASSDGTTREKLFF. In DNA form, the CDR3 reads TGTGCCAGCAGTGATGGGACTACAAGGGAAAAACTGTTTTTT.

CDR3 DNA sequence: TGCGCCAGCAGCCAAGTGCGGGGGGACAATGAGCAGTTCTTC. Protein: CASSQVRGDNEQFF. This chain uses TRBV4-1 with TRBJ2-1; TRBD2 agrees at 8 bases. Trimming cost V 1 base and J 5 bases; bases outside gene matches: 1. Germline V gene sequence: CDR1 MGHRA, CDR2 YSYEKL. This CDR3 is built from 14 residues.

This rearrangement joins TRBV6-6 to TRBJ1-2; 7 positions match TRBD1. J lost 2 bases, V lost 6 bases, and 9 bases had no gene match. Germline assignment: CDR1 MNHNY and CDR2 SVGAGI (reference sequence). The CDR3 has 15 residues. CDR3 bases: TGTGCCAGCAGGAAAACCACGACAGGGAACTATGGCTACACCTTC. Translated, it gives CASRKTTTGNYGYTF.

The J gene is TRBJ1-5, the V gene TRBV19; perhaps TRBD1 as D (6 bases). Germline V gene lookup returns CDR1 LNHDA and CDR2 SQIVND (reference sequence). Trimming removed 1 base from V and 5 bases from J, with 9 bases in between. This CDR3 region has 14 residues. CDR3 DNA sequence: TGTGCCAGTAGTATAGGGTCAGGGGATCAGCCCCAGCATTTT. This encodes CASSIGSGDQPQHF.

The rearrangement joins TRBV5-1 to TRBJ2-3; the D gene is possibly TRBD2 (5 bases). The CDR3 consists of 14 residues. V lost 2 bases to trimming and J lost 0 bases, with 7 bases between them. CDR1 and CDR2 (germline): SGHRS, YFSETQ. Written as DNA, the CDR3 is TGCGCCAGCAGCTTACGAGGGAGCACAGATACGCAGTATTTT. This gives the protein CASSLRGSTDTQYF. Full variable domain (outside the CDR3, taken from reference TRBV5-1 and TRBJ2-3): KAGVTQTPRYLIKTRGQQVTLSCSPISGHRSVSWYQQTPGQGLQFLFEYFSETQRNKGNFPGRFSGRQFSNSRSEMNVSTLELGDSALYLCASSLRGSTDTQYFGPGTRLTVL.